This record covers a single T cell receptor beta chain. As yet, its antigen is unknown. The assay was immunoSEQ multiplex PCR, and TCRdb's table has in-frame clones only and misses some. Among around 110,000 clones, roughly 90% were seen once, and the ten largest hold 3.3%. The germline V and J ends were trimmed by 5 bases and 8 bases, with 24 bases remaining between them. The germline V gene encodes CDR1 SGHTA and CDR2 FQGNSA. The CDR3 has 16 residues. The data derive from a study of CD4+ T cells in melanoma. Whole-study findings and limits: Reportedly, melanoma neoantigen-specific CD4+ T cells showed varied differentiation states. A reported correlation linked neoantigen-specific CD4+ T cells to CD8+, macrophage and B cell function.

V and J are TRBV7-2 and TRBJ1-2, with D maybe TRBD1 (6 bases). Sequenced sample: peripheral blood. The sequence came from a human donor with melanoma. The CDR3 sequence: CASSPLGAQEGRGYTF. The DNA of the CDR3 is TGTGCCAGCAGCCCGTTGGGGGCGCAGGAGGGGAGAGGCTACACCTTC. Looking up the rest from reference TRBV7-2 and TRBJ1-2 gives the full variable domain: GAGVSQSPSNKVTEKGKDVELRCDPISGHTALYWYRQSLGQGLEFLIYFQGNSAPDKSGLPSDRFSAERTGGSVSTLTIQRTQQEDSAVYLCASSPLGAQEGRGYTFGSGTRLTVV.